Following are 16 T cell receptor beta chains from one sample sequenced in a study of shared clonotypes between healthy human individuals. Assay used: immunoSEQ multiplex PCR; TCRdb lists only in-frame clones, some missing. In the table there are hundreds of thousands of clones, approximately 90% of which are singletons. Naive CD8 isolation took CD45RO-negative cells positively selected for CCR7 and excluded terminally differentiated effector memory CD45RA+ cells. The material sequenced was naive CD8+ T cells sorted from blood. The source of these receptors is a young man in good health.

The chain recombines TRBV6-6 with TRBJ2-1; 10 bases are a match to TRBD2. V dropped 6 bases and J dropped 10; count of bases not matched to a gene: 15. Germline V gene lookup returns CDR1 MNHNY and CDR2 SVGAGI (reference sequence). CDR3 length: 16 residues. CDR3 in amino acids: CASSRESGRASMEQFF. The CDR3 nucleotides are TGTGCCAGCAGCCGGGAAAGCGGGAGGGCCTCAATGGAGCAGTTCTTC.

This clone has only one observation. The rearrangement joins TRBV5-1 to TRBJ2-1; tentatively, D is TRBD1 (6 bases). The CDR3 has 15 residues. The germline gives CDR1 SGHRS, CDR2 YFSETQ. The V gene lost 3 bases and the J gene lost 7 bases, with 17 bases spanning the gap. Here the CDR3 DNA reads TGCGCCAGCAGCTCTTCAGGGGTTGAGTCAAATGAGCAGTTCTTC. This sequence encodes CASSSSGVESNEQFF.

The CDR3 spells CASSLDTSNTGELFF. CDR3 coding DNA: TGTGCCAGCAGCTTAGACACTTCGAACACCGGGGAGCTGTTTTTT. The gene calls are TRBV7-9 and TRBJ2-2, with D hard to call. The V and J ends lost 1 base and 0 bases respectively, with 6 bases between them. The CDR3 length is 15 residues. Germline assignment: CDR1 SEHNR and CDR2 FQNEAQ (reference sequence).

The chain employs TRBV30 and TRBJ2-1, with D unclear. The CDR3 has 16 amino acids. V was trimmed by 0 bases and J by 1 base, leaving 13 bases between them. Germline V gene data show CDR1 as GTSNPN and CDR2 as SVGIG (reference sequence). DNA for the CDR3: TGTGCCTGGAGTGTAGGCATTAGTGTTTCCTACAATGAGCAGTTCTTC. Amino acids: CAWSVGISVSYNEQFF.

The CDR3 here is CASNGGNRSGATEAFF. For the CDR3, the DNA is TGCGCCAGCAACGGAGGAAACAGGTCGGGTGCCACTGAAGCTTTCTTT. The rearrangement uses TRBV4-3 and TRBJ1-1, with D possibly TRBD1 on 5 matching bases. This CDR3 is built from 16 residues. The germline CDR1 and CDR2 sequences are LGHNA and YSLEER. V gave up 7 bases and J gave up 4 bases, with 22 bases separating them.

The V gene is TRBV29-1, the J gene TRBJ2-3; 16 bases are a match to TRBD2. CDR1 and CDR2 from the germline V gene are SQVTM and ANQGSEA. The CDR3 runs to 16 residues. For the CDR3, the DNA is TGCGGCACGGGACTAGCGGGAGGGCCGCGAACAGATACGCAGTATTTT. This codes for CGTGLAGGPRTDTQYF.

In this sample, this clone turned up a few times. The rearrangement joins TRBV11-1 to TRBJ2-5; TRBD1 matches 9 bases. The J call may be faulty, since TRBJ2-7 better matches the DNA end. Germline V gives CDR1 SGHAT, CDR2 FQDESV (reference sequence). CDR3 length: 15 residues. The CDR3 region has the DNA TGTGCCAGCAGCTCCTCGGACAGGGGTACCTACGAGCAGTACTTC. Amino acid sequence: CASSSSDRGTYEQYF.

The rearrangement links TRBV13 to TRBJ2-1, with TRBD2 matching over 14 bases. Looked up from germline, CDR1 is PRHDT and CDR2 is FYEKMQ (reference sequence). The CDR3 runs 14 residues. V lost 5 bases and J lost 11; bases outside the gene matches: 5. CDR3 region: CASSMGLAGAQQFF. The CDR3, as DNA: TGTGCCAGCAGCATGGGACTAGCGGGAGCACAGCAGTTCTTC.

The CDR3 bases are TGTGCCAGTAGTATCACAGGGCGGATGGGCGAGCAGTACTTC. This encodes CASSITGRMGEQYF. The chain links TRBV19 to TRBJ2-7; perhaps TRBD1 as D (6 bases). The CDR3 spans 14 residues. CDR1 LNHDA and CDR2 SQIVND come from the germline V gene (reference sequence). V was pared by 3 bases and J by 6 bases, with 15 bases between.

The gene calls are TRBV27 and TRBJ1-5; 9 nucleotides match TRBD1. CDR1 is MNHEY, CDR2 SMNVEV, per germline (reference sequence). V shed 6 bases, J shed 5 bases, and the junction held 5 bases outside the gene matches. The CDR3 is 14 residues long. Written as DNA, the CDR3 is TGTGCCAGCAGGGGACAGGGAATCTATCAGCCCCAGCATTTT. It codes for CASRGQGIYQPQHF.

In this sample, this clone turned up a few times. The genes are TRBV11-2 and TRBJ2-3; D may be TRBD2 (6 bases). V was cut by 2 bases and J by 0 bases, with 15 bases left in between. In germline, CDR1 is SGHAT, CDR2 FQNNGV. This CDR3 contains 17 residues. CDR3 amino acids: CASSLRDSRFSTDTQYF. CDR3 nucleotide sequence: TGTGCCAGCAGCTTACGGGACTCACGTTTCAGCACAGATACGCAGTATTTT.

This chain joins TRBV29-1 and TRBJ2-7, with D tentatively TRBD2 (5 bases). V was clipped by 4 bases and J by 3 bases, with 13 bases between them. CDR1 is SQVTM, CDR2 ANQGSEA, per germline. CDR3 length equals 13 residues. CDR3 loop: CSVGLGSDYEQYF. CDR3 in DNA: TGCAGCGTTGGTCTAGGGAGTGACTACGAGCAGTACTTC.

J is TRBJ2-7 and V is TRBV30; no clear D gene. The CDR3 consists of 13 residues. V lost 4 bases and J lost 0, with 10 bases in between. The germline V gene encodes CDR1 GTSNPN and CDR2 SVGIG (reference sequence). For the CDR3, the DNA is TGTGCCTGGACCGGTGGAAGCTCCTACGAGCAGTACTTC. Its translation is CAWTGGSSYEQYF.

This chain links TRBV7-9 with TRBJ2-1; no definite D call. V gave up 7 bases and J gave up 8 bases, with 15 bases separating them. The CDR3 covers 13 residues. In germline, CDR1 is SEHNR, CDR2 FQNEAQ (reference sequence). In DNA, the CDR3 is TGTGCCAGCACCCCGTATGAGTCCGATGAGCAGTTCTTC. Encoded protein: CASTPYESDEQFF.

This rearrangement joins TRBV11-2 to TRBJ2-5, with 8 bases that match TRBD2. The J segment lost 4 bases and the V segment lost 1 base, leaving 8 bases of the junction unmatched. The CDR3 spans 16 residues. CDR1 SGHAT and CDR2 FQNNGV come from the germline V gene. The CDR3 loop reads CASSLGSGTLAETQYF. The CDR3 region has the DNA TGTGCCAGCAGCTTAGGTAGCGGGACTTTAGCAGAGACCCAGTACTTC.

The chain joins TRBV27 to TRBJ1-5; 7 bases are shared with TRBD1. This CDR3 spans 15 amino acids. With V trimmed by 6 bases and J by 6 bases, 11 bases remained unmatched. CDR1 is MNHEY and CDR2 is SMNVEV in the germline V gene (reference sequence). CDR3 loop: CASRPTQGGVQPQHF. The CDR3 nucleotides read TGTGCCAGCAGACCGACCCAAGGGGGCGTTCAGCCCCAGCATTTT.